This TCR beta chain appears in the sequencing data of a study of blood T cells in healthy people across ages. This clonotype has a count of ten or more. Germline trimming cut 5 bases from V and 3 bases from J; bases unmatched to any gene: 9. The CDR3 is 16 residues long. Per germline, CDR1 PRHDT and CDR2 FYEKMQ (reference sequence). A J-beta primer mix and a sample-barcoded 5' primer were used in a second PCR of roughly 6 to 11 cycles. TCRdb called the 5' RACE reads again in MiXCR, with one record for every CDR3 protein. This table holds about 780,000 distinct CDR3 sequences, approximately 24% found once. These same data were also listed under a study on T cells of mothers and their children. That study adds: The entire RNA extract went into cDNA synthesis at 1.5 ug per 15 ul. Each child gave around 3 million TCR beta CDR3 reads (each mother, over 10 million). Unrelated pairs and related pairs have their TCR recombination output shaped similarly by thymic selection.

The specimen was blood. The TCR comes from a boy between 10 and 17 years old in good health. J is TRBJ2-3 and V is TRBV13, with 9 bases matching TRBD1. CDR3: CASSATGGKGTDTQYF. The CDR3 DNA reads TGTGCCAGCAGCGCGACAGGGGGGAAAGGGACAGATACGCAGTATTTT. Using reference TRBV13 and TRBJ2-3 for the parts outside the CDR3, the full variable domain is AAGVIQSPRHLIKEKRETATLKCYPIPRHDTVYWYQQGPGQDPQFLISFYEKMQSDKGSIPDRFSAQQFSDYHSELNMSSLELGDSALYFCASSATGGKGTDTQYFGPGTRLTVL.